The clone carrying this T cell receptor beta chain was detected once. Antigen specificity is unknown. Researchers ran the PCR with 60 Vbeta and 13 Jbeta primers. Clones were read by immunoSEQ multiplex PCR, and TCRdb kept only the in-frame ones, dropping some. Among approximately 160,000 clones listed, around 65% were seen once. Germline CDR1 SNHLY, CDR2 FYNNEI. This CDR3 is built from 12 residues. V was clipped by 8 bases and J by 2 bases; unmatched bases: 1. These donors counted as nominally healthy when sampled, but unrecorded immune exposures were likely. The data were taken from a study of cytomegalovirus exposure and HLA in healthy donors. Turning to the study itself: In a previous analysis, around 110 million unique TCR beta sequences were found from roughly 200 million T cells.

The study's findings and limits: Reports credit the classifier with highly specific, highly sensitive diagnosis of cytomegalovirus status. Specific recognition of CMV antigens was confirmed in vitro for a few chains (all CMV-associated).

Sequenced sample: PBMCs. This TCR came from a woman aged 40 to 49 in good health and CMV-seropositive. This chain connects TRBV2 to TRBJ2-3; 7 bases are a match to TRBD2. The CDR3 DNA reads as TGTGCCAGCGGACTAGTCACAGATACGCAGTATTTT. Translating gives CASGLVTDTQYF.